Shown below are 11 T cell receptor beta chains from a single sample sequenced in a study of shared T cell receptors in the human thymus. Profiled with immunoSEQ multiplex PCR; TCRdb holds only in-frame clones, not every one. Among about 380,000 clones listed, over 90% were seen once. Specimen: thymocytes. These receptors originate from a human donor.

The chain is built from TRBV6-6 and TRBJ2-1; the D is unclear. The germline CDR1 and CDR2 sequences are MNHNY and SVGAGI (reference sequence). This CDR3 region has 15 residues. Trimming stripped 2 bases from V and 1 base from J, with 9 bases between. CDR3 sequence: CASSYGVTSYNEQFF. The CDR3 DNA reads TGTGCCAGCAGTTACGGGGTGACGTCCTACAATGAGCAGTTCTTC.

The DNA for the CDR3 is TGTGCCTGGACATCAGGCCCTGGGGCCAACGTCCTGACTTTC. Translation gives CAWTSGPGANVLTF. The V call is TRBV30, the J call TRBJ2-6; D call uncertain. There are 14 residues in the CDR3. The germline gives CDR1 GTSNPN, CDR2 SVGIG (reference sequence). The ends were cut back, 4 bases at V and 2 bases at J, with 9 bases in the middle.

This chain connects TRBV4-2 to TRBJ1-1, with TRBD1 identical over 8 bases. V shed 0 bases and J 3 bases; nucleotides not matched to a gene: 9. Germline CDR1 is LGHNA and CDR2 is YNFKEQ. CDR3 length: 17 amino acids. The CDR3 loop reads CASSQEIQGEKDTEAFF. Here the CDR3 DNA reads TGTGCCAGCAGCCAAGAGATACAGGGGGAAAAGGACACTGAAGCTTTCTTT.

In DNA form, the CDR3 reads TGTGCCAGCATCCTAATCCGGGCCGGGGCCAACGTCCTGACTTTC. Amino acids: CASILIRAGANVLTF. The chain recombines TRBV6-9 with TRBJ2-6; D gene ambiguous. The germline gives CDR1 MNHGY, CDR2 SVAAGI. Trimming took off 7 bases at V and 4 bases at J, with 14 bases between the two ends. The CDR3 length is 15 residues.

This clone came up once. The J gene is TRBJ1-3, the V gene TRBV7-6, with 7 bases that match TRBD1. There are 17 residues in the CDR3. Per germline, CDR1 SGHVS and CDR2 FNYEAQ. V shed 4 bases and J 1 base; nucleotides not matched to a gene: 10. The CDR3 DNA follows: TGTGCCAGCAGCTCGGGACAGCAGGGAAGGTCTGGAAACACCATATATTTT. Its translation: CASSSGQQGRSGNTIYF.

CDR3 DNA: TGTGCCAGCAGTTTATATACCAAGACCGGCCAAGAGACCCAGTACTTC. Its translation is CASSLYTKTGQETQYF. This sequence joins TRBV28 and TRBJ2-5, with unresolved D. The CDR3 totals 16 residues. The germline V gene encodes CDR1 MDHEN and CDR2 SYDVKM. Trimming took off 1 base at V and 1 base at J, with 13 bases between the two ends.

CDR3 loop: CSAGGQETQYF. In DNA form, the CDR3 reads TGCAGCGCGGGGGGCCAAGAGACCCAGTACTTC. This rearrangement joins TRBV20-1 to TRBJ2-5, with 8 bases identical to TRBD2. The germline gives CDR1 DFQATT, CDR2 SNEGSKA (reference sequence). This CDR3 has 11 residues.

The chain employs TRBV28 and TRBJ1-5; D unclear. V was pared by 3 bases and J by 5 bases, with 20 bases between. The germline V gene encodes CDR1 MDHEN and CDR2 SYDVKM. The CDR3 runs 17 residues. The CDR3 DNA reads TGTGCCAGCAGTTTGCCTTTCCCCATCTGGAATGATCAGCCCCAGCATTTT. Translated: CASSLPFPIWNDQPQHF.

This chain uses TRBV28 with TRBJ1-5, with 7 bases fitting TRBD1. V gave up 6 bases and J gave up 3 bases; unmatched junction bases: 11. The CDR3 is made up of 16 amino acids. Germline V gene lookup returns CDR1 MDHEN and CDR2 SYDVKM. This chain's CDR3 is CASSLIPGTDNQPQHF. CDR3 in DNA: TGTGCCAGCAGCCTCATCCCCGGGACAGACAATCAGCCCCAGCATTTT.

The CDR3 protein is CASSFQSYNEQFF. The CDR3 nucleotides read TGTGCCAGCAGCTTTCAGAGCTACAATGAGCAGTTCTTC. The genes are TRBV11-1 and TRBJ2-1; D ambiguous. This CDR3 has 13 amino acids. V lost 3 bases and J 3 bases, leaving 6 bases between the germline ends. Germline V gives CDR1 SGHAT, CDR2 FQDESV (reference sequence).

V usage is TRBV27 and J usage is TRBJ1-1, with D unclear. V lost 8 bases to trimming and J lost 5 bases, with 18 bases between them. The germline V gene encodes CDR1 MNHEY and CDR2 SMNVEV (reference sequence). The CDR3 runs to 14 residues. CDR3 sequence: CASCSAGVRTEAFF. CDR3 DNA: TGTGCCAGCTGTTCGGCCGGGGTGCGTACTGAAGCTTTCTTT.